This TCR beta chain was identified in a study of T-cell memory formation after mild COVID-19. Study-wide results and caveats: The study found balanced CD4/CD8 in clones contracting day 15 to 85 and a CD4+ lean in later expanders. For contracting clones, CD4+ ones sat mainly in CM and EM, CD8+ in EMRA.

This clonotype was found once. Its specificity is unknown. 5'RACE primed from the constant segment yielded TCR alpha and TCR beta cDNA libraries bearing sample barcodes and UMIs. TCRdb independently ran MiXCR on the 5' RACE reads; one entry per CDR3 protein. The sample holds roughly 150,000 distinct CDR3 sequences, almost 25% seen once. The receptor was derived from an adult woman who had mild COVID-19 (a few samples of this study predate the infection). Cell type and time point are not known. The sequencing input was PBMCs or a T cell subset sorted from them (not recorded which).

The CDR3: CASSEDPRTGWDNQPQHF. The CDR3 DNA is TGTGCCAGCAGTGAAGATCCCCGGACAGGGTGGGACAATCAGCCCCAGCATTTT. The chain couples TRBV6-1 to TRBJ1-5, with 8 bases identical to TRBD1. This CDR3 has 18 amino acids. Germline-derived CDR1 and CDR2 are MNHNS and SASEGT. After removal of 1 base from V and 3 bases from J, the junction contained 11 bases not matched to a gene.